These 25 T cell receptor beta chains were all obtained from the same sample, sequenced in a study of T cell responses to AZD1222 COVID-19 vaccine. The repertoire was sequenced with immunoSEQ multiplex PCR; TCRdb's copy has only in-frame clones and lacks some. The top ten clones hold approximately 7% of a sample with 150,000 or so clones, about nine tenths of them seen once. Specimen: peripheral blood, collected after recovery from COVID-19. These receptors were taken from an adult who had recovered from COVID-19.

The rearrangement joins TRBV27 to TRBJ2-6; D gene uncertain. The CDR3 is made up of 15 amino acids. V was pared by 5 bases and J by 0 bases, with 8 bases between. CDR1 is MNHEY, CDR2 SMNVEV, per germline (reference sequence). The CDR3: CASSTPLSGANVLTF. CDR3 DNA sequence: TGTGCCAGCAGTACCCCCCTCTCTGGGGCCAACGTCCTGACTTTC.

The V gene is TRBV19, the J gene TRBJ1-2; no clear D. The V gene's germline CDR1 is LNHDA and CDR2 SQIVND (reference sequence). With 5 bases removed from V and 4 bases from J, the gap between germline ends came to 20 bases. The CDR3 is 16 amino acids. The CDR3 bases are TGTGCCAGTAGTTCCTCCAGACTCGGATGGGGCTATGGCTACACCTTC. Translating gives CASSSSRLGWGYGYTF.

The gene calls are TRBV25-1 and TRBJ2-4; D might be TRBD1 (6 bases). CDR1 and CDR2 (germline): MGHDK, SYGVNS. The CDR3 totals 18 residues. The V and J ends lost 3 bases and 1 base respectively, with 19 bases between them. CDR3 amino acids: CASSDPRGGDRAKNIQYF. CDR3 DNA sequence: TGTGCCAGCAGTGATCCAAGAGGGGGAGACCGGGCCAAAAACATTCAGTACTTC.

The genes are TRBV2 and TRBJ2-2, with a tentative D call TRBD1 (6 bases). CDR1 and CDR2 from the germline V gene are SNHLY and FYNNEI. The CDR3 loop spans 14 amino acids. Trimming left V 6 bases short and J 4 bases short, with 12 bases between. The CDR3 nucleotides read TGTGCCAGCAGGCTGGACAGTGTCACCGGGGAGCTGTTTTTT. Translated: CASRLDSVTGELFF.

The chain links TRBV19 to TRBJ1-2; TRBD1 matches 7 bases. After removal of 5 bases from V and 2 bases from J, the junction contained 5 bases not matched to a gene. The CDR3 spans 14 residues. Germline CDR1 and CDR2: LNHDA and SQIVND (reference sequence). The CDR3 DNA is TGTGCCAGTAGTCCCACGGGACAGAACTATGGCTACACCTTC. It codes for CASSPTGQNYGYTF.

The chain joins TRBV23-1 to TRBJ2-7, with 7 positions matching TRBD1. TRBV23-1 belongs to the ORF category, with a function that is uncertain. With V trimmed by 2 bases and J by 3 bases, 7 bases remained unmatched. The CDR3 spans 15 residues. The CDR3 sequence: CASSQPDRESYEQYF. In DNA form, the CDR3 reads TGCGCCAGCAGTCAACCCGACAGGGAAAGCTACGAGCAGTACTTC.

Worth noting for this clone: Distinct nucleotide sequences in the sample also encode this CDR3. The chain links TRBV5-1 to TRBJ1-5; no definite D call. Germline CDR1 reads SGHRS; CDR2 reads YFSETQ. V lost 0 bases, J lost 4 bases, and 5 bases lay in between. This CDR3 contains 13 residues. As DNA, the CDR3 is TGCGCCAGCAGCTTGGACGGAAATCAGCCCCAGCATTTT. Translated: CASSLDGNQPQHF.

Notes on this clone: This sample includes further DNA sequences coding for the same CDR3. CDR3 DNA sequence: TGTGCCAGCAGCTTAGTCGACAATCAGCCCCAGCATTTT. Its translation is CASSLVDNQPQHF. The gene calls are TRBV7-2 and TRBJ1-5; D is undetermined. V lost 1 base to trimming and J lost 3 bases, with 4 bases between them. The CDR3 is 13 amino acids. Germline CDR1 reads SGHTA; CDR2 reads FQGNSA.

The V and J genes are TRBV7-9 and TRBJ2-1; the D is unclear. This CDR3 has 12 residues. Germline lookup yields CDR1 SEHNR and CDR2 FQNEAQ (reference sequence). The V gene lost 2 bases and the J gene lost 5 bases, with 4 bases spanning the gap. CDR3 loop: CASSLKHNEQFF. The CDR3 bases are TGTGCCAGCAGCTTAAAACACAATGAGCAGTTCTTC.

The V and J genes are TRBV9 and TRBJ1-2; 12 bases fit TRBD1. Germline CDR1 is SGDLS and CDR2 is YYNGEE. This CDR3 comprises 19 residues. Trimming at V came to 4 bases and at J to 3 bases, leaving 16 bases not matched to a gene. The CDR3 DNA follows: TGTGCCAGCAGCTCCGACCTAATCCGGGACAGGGGGCATCACTATGGCTACACCTTC. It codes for CASSSDLIRDRGHHYGYTF.

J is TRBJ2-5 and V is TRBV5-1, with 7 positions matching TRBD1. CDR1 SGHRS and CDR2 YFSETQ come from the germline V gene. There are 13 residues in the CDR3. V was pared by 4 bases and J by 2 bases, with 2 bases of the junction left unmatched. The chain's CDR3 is CASSVRGQETQYF. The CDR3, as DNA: TGCGCCAGCAGCGTCAGGGGGCAAGAGACCCAGTACTTC.

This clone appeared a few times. The CDR3 here is CASSLDRAGTAFF. For the CDR3, the DNA is TGTGCCAGCAGCTTAGATCGGGCCGGCACGGCTTTCTTT. The chain uses TRBV11-3 and TRBJ1-1, with unresolved D. V was trimmed by 0 bases and J by 11 bases, leaving 13 bases between them. This CDR3 has 13 amino acids. Per germline, CDR1 SGHNT and CDR2 YENEEA. Supplemented by reference TRBV11-3 and TRBJ1-1, the full variable domain reads EAGVVQSPRYKIIEKKQPVAFWCNPISGHNTLYWYLQNLGQGPELLIRYENEEAVDDSQLPKDRFSAERLKGVDSTLKIQPAELGDSAVYLCASSLDRAGTAFFGQGTRLTVV.

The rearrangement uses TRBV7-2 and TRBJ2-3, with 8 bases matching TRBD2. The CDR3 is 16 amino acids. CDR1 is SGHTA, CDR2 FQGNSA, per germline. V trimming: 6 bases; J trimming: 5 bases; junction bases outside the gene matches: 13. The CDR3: CASSFSAAGGGDTQYF. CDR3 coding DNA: TGTGCCAGCAGTTTTAGCGCGGCGGGGGGCGGAGATACGCAGTATTTT.

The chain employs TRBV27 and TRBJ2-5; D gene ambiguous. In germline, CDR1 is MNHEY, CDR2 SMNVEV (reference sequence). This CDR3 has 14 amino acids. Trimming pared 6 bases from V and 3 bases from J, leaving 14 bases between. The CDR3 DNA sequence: TGTGCCAGCAGCCTCCGGGCCGAAAAAGAGACCCAGTACTTC. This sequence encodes CASSLRAEKETQYF.

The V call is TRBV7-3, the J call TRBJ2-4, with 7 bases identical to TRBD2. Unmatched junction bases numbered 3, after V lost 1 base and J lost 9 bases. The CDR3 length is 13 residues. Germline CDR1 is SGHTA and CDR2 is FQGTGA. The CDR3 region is CASSLKRGSIQYF. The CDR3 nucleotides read TGTGCCAGCAGCTTAAAGCGCGGGAGCATTCAGTACTTC.

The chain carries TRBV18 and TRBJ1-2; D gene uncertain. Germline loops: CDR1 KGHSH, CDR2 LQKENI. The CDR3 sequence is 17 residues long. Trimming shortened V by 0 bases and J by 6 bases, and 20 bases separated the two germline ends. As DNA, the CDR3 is TGTGCCAGCTCACCACCCGTACGGGGAGGGCGTTCGAATGGCTACACCTTC. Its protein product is CASSPPVRGGRSNGYTF.

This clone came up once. The CDR3 loop is CASSLSSSNQPQHF. As DNA, the CDR3 is TGTGCCAGCTCACTCTCATCGAGCAATCAGCCCCAGCATTTT. The rearrangement links TRBV18 to TRBJ1-5; no firm D call. Germline-derived CDR1 and CDR2 are KGHSH and LQKENI. The CDR3 contains 14 residues. V lost 4 bases and J 1 base, leaving 8 bases between the germline ends.

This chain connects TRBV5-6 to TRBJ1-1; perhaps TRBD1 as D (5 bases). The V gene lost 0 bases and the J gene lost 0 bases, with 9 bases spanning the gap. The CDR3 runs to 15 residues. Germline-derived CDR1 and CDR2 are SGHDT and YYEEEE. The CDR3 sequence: CASSLGGGLNTEAFF. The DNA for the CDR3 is TGTGCCAGCAGCTTGGGGGGCGGCCTGAACACTGAAGCTTTCTTT.

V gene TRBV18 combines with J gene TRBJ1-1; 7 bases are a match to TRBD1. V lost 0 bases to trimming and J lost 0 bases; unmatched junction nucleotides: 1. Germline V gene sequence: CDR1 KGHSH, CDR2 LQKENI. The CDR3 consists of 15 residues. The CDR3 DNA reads TGTGCCAGCTCACCACCGGGACAGTTGAACACTGAAGCTTTCTTT. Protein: CASSPPGQLNTEAFF.

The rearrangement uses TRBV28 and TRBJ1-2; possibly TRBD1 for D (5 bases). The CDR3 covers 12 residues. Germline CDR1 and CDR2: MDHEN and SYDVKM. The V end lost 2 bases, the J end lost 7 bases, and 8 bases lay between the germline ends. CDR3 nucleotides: TGTGCCAGCAGTTTACAAGGGGTTGGCTACACCTTC. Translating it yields CASSLQGVGYTF.

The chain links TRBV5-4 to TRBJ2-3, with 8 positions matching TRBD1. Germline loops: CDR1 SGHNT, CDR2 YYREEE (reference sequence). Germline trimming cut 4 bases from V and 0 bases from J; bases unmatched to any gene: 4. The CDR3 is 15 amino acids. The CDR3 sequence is CASSTNRGSTDTQYF. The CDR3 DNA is TGTGCCAGCAGCACCAACAGGGGGAGCACAGATACGCAGTATTTT.

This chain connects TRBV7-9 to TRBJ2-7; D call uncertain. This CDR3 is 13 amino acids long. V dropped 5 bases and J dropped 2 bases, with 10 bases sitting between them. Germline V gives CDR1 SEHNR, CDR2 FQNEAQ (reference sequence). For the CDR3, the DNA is TGTGCCAGCAGCCTCCCAGGCCCCTACGAGCAGTACTTC. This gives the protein CASSLPGPYEQYF.

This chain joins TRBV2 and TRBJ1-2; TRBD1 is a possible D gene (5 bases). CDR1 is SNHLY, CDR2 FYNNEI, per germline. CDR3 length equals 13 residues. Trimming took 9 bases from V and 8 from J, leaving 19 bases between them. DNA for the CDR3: TGTGCCAGAAGACTCGGGGCTATTGGAGGCTACACCTTC. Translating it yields CARRLGAIGGYTF.

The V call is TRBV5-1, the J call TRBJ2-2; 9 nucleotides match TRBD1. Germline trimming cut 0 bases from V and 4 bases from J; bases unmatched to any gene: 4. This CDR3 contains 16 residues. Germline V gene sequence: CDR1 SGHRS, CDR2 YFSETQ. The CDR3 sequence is CASSLGGQGRTGELFF. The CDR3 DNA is TGCGCCAGCAGCTTGGGGGGACAGGGACGCACCGGGGAGCTGTTTTTT. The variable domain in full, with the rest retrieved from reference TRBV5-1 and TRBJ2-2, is KAGVTQTPRYLIKTRGQQVTLSCSPISGHRSVSWYQQTPGQGLQFLFEYFSETQRNKGNFPGRFSGRQFSNSRSEMNVSTLELGDSALYLCASSLGGQGRTGELFFGEGSRLTVL.

The CDR3 sequence is CASSIDLIARGGSYEQYF. DNA for the CDR3: TGTGCCAGTAGTATAGATTTAATCGCCAGGGGAGGCTCCTACGAGCAGTACTTC. V usage is TRBV19 and J usage is TRBJ2-7; D may correspond to TRBD1 or TRBD2 (6 bases each). Germline V CDR1 and CDR2: LNHDA, SQIVND (reference sequence). V lost 0 bases to trimming and J lost 0 bases, with 18 bases between them. This CDR3 spans 18 amino acids.